The 14 T cell receptor beta chains below come from one sample, sequenced in a study of graft-versus-host responses after intestinal transplantation (dated by TCRdb to 2020 to 2022). Dithiothreitol, EDTA incubations and collagenase D digestion were used to isolate intraepithelial and lamina propria lymphocytes from graft specimens. Libraries were prepared through the immunoSEQ multiplex PCR assay. TCRdb took over this immuneACCESS table, retaining in-frame rearrangements with V and J assigned. Such tables are incomplete; in checked studies, under half of the missing clones stem from an unresolved V gene, and the remainder is unexplained. This sample gives 60,000 to 70,000 clones in total; roughly 89% of them show up just once. The top ten clones comprise roughly 1.7% of the sample. The sample was ileum tissue, taken 357 days after transplant. These receptors all stem from a human patient who received an intestinal transplant, so some T cells may come from the graft donor.

This clone appeared a few times. The chain recombines TRBV10-3 with TRBJ2-2; D not certain. V was trimmed by 4 bases and J by 5 bases, leaving 20 bases between them. CDR1 ENHRY and CDR2 SYGVKD come from the germline V gene. The CDR3 sequence is 17 residues long. The chain's CDR3 is CAISVYFLVDDTGELFF. CDR3 coding DNA: TGTGCCATCAGTGTATACTTTCTAGTAGATGATACCGGGGAGCTGTTTTTT.

The chain combines TRBV6-5 with TRBJ1-1; no reliable D call. V lost 8 bases, J lost 1 base, and 11 bases lay in between. The CDR3 totals 13 residues. Germline V gene data show CDR1 as MNHEY and CDR2 as SVGAGI. The CDR3 bases are TGTGCCAGCTTCGTGGACTGGAACACTGAAGCTTTCTTT. Translated, it gives CASFVDWNTEAFF.

The genes are TRBV7-5 and TRBJ2-3; the tabulated D call, TRBD1, remains unverified against the DNA. TRBV7-5 is described as a pseudogene. The CDR3 length is 14 residues. Written as DNA, the CDR3 is TGTGTCAGAAGCTTAGACAGGGGGACAGATACGCAGTATTTT. Encoded protein: CVRSLDRGTDTQYF.

The chain combines TRBV6-1 with TRBJ1-2; tentatively, D is TRBD1 (6 bases). Germline V gives CDR1 MNHNS, CDR2 SASEGT. The CDR3 has 14 amino acids. The V end was cut by 10 bases, the J end by 1 base, with 16 bases between. The CDR3 bases are TGTGCCACCGTAAGGGACAAAAATAACTATGGCTACACCTTC. Encoded protein: CATVRDKNNYGYTF.

This chain uses TRBV7-9 with TRBJ2-7, with a weak D call TRBD2 (5 bases). The germline CDR1 and CDR2 sequences are SEHNR and FQNEAQ (reference sequence). The V end was cut by 5 bases, the J end by 9 bases, with 23 bases between. This CDR3 spans 15 amino acids. The CDR3 is CASSRTLSGNPRQYF. The CDR3 nucleotides are TGTGCCAGCAGCCGCACTCTAAGCGGTAACCCTCGGCAGTACTTC. Supplemented by reference TRBV7-9 and TRBJ2-7, the full variable domain reads DTGVSQNPRHKITKRGQNVTFRCDPISEHNRLYWYRQTLGQGPEFLTYFQNEAQLEKSRLLSDRFSAERPKGSFSTLEIQRTEQGDSAMYLCASSRTLSGNPRQYFGPGTRLTVT.

The rearrangement links TRBV6-5 to TRBJ2-7, with D possibly being TRBD2 (6 bases). Germline V gives CDR1 MNHEY, CDR2 SVGAGI. Trimming pared 7 bases from V and 9 bases from J, leaving 22 bases between. This CDR3 is built from 14 residues. In DNA, the CDR3 is TGTGCCAGCACTCCCCGGGGGTTCCTCGGAGGGCAGTACTTC. Translating gives CASTPRGFLGGQYF.

The gene calls are TRBV4-1 and TRBJ2-3, with D hard to call. Germline V lookup: CDR1 MGHRA, CDR2 YSYEKL. The CDR3 sequence is 11 residues long. V lost 4 bases and J 6 bases, leaving 5 bases between the germline ends. The CDR3: CASSRADTQYF. In DNA form, the CDR3 reads TGCGCCAGCAGCCGGGCGGATACGCAGTATTTT.

This rearrangement joins TRBV4-2 to TRBJ2-5; tentatively, D is TRBD2 (5 bases). In germline, CDR1 is LGHNA, CDR2 YNFKEQ. CDR3 length: 13 amino acids. V dropped 5 bases and J dropped 5 bases, with 12 bases sitting between them. In DNA form, the CDR3 reads TGTGCCAGCAGCTTGGTGAGGGATGAGACCCAGTACTTC. This translates into CASSLVRDETQYF.

The chain is built from TRBV5-5 and TRBJ1-5, with 8 nucleotides matching TRBD1. Per the germline V gene, CDR1 is SGHKS and CDR2 is YYEKEE (reference sequence). Trimming cost V 0 bases and J 5 bases; bases outside gene matches: 4. The CDR3 runs 15 residues. CDR3 nucleotide sequence: TGTGCCAGCAGCTTGGGGACAGGGTTCCATCAGCCCCAGCATTTT. Its translation: CASSLGTGFHQPQHF.

The chain couples TRBV5-1 to TRBJ2-7, with D maybe TRBD2 (6 bases). V dropped 4 bases and J dropped 2 bases, with 16 bases sitting between them. The germline V gene encodes CDR1 SGHRS and CDR2 YFSETQ. The CDR3 length is 15 residues. The CDR3 DNA sequence: TGCGCCAGCAGCCGCCAGGCGGGGTCGACCTACGAGCAGTACTTC. Protein product: CASSRQAGSTYEQYF. The full variable domain, completed using reference TRBV5-1 and TRBJ2-7, is KAGVTQTPRYLIKTRGQQVTLSCSPISGHRSVSWYQQTPGQGLQFLFEYFSETQRNKGNFPGRFSGRQFSNSRSEMNVSTLELGDSALYLCASSRQAGSTYEQYFGPGTRLTVT.

The chain carries TRBV7-3 and TRBJ1-2; D is unresolved. Germline-derived CDR1 and CDR2 are SGHTA and FQGTGA. The ends were cut back, 0 bases at V and 1 base at J, with 18 bases in the middle. CDR3 length: 18 amino acids. The CDR3 loop is CASSLTGRDGPFNYGYTF. The CDR3 DNA is TGTGCCAGCAGCTTAACAGGTAGAGACGGACCTTTTAACTATGGCTACACCTTC.

The chain carries TRBV21-1 and TRBJ2-1; TRBD1 was called by the table and not checked on the DNA. TRBV21-1 is a documented pseudogene. The CDR3 has 18 residues. For the CDR3, the DNA is TGTGCCAGCAGCAAACAAGTACAGGCGAAATACTCCTACAATGAGCAGTTCTTC. This codes for CASSKQVQAKYSYNEQFF.

CDR3 amino acids: CASRHETEAFF. The CDR3, as DNA: TGCGCCAGCAGACACGAAACTGAAGCTTTCTTT. The chain combines TRBV5-1 with TRBJ1-1; D unresolved. Trimming shortened V by 5 bases and J by 5 bases, and 7 bases separated the two germline ends. There are 11 residues in the CDR3. The germline V gene encodes CDR1 SGHRS and CDR2 YFSETQ.

This chain uses TRBV4-2 with TRBJ2-5; 7 bases are shared with TRBD1. V lost 0 bases and J lost 2; bases outside the gene matches: 12. Germline CDR1 and CDR2: LGHNA and YNFKEQ. The CDR3 loop spans 18 amino acids. The CDR3 reads CASSQDGYPTGPQETQYF. Written as DNA, the CDR3 is TGTGCCAGCAGCCAAGATGGTTACCCGACAGGGCCACAAGAGACCCAGTACTTC.